This entry describes one T cell receptor beta chain. What it recognizes is unknown. At one end, the junction sequence differs from germline, possibly due to a read error. From approximately 550 ng of total RNA, TCR beta-specific cDNA was reverse-transcribed using a constant-region primer. Amplification in three nested multiplex PCR rounds with slightly modified ARM-PCR gave rise to TCR beta libraries. Amplification in the first two PCR rounds was performed using TRBV1-TRBV30 forward primers and a C-beta reverse primer for 9 to 11 cycles each. From the multiplex PCR reads, TCRdb called clonotypes with MiXCR, one entry per CDR3 protein. Altogether some 110,000 distinct CDR3 sequences are present, 55% to 75% being singletons, with the ten largest covering more than 7%. This sample was included in a study of tumor-infiltrating lymphocytes in primary liver carcinoma. The study, taken as a whole, reports: Significantly larger top-250-clone fractions were found in tumors than in blood (p = 0.039).

Investigators took RNA and DNA out together from roughly 21-30 mg of unsorted bulk tissue. The germline V gene encodes CDR1 SGHAT and CDR2 FQNNGV. The CDR3 has 13 amino acids. This clonotype was obtained from a woman aged 55-69 years with primary liver carcinoma and hepatitis B virus infection. This chain uses TRBV11-2 with TRBJ2-3; D not certain. The sequenced sample consisted of liver tumor tissue from sampling region 3. Subset reported: tumor region T3, left-lateral pole. This CDR3 is CTSSLDRGDSQYF. In nucleotides, the CDR3 is TGTACCAGCAGCTTAGATCGAGGAGATTCCCAGTATTTT.